This T cell receptor (beta chain) derives from a study of identical twins. This clonotype was detected ten times or more. The antigen is unknown. There were only healthy Caucasians among the donors. The cDNA had a unique molecular identifier and a template-switch universal primer site. TCRdb re-analysed the 5' RACE reads in MiXCR, keeping a single row per CDR3 protein. The table has about 690,000 distinct CDR3 sequences, approximately 6.1% seen once. Regarding the study as a whole: Where beta out-of-frame sequences were concerned, excess twin sharing was weaker. Within cord blood, abundant beta clonotypes carried fewer insertions, but memory repertoires showed no such trend.

V was cut by 6 bases and J by 7 bases, with 10 bases left in between. The CDR3 covers 12 residues. CDR1 and CDR2 (germline): MNHEY, SMNVEV (reference sequence). The chain combines TRBV27 with TRBJ2-1; D might be TRBD2 (6 bases). This clonotype originated in a man aged 18 to 29 in good health. Sequencing input: naive T cells sorted from blood. The CDR3 spells CASSRDWNEQFF. DNA of the CDR3: TGTGCCAGCAGCCGGGACTGGAATGAGCAGTTCTTC.